This TCR beta chain emerged from a study of blood T cell repertoires in COVID-19. The wider study: Samples taken during acute and convalescent COVID-19 were collected in the United States, Italy and Spain. Sample material is recorded as cDNA or gDNA derived from T cells, B-cell-depleted T cells, or PBMCs.

Germline CDR1 reads LNHDA; CDR2 reads SQIVND (reference sequence). The CDR3 extends over 15 amino acids. Trimming removed 4 bases from V and 0 bases from J, with 12 bases in between. Source study methods: For nucleated cells, counts were estimated from reference gene primer amplification. Some clones are missing from TCRdb's copy, which holds only in-frame ones; the method was immunoSEQ multiplex PCR. V and J calls and clone size follow that table, whereas D and trimming were derived from the DNA. The sample comprises roughly 180,000 clones, about 85% of which are singletons, and roughly 1.1% rests with the top ten.

This TCR derives from a man aged 60-69 years who had recovered from COVID-19. The sample consisted of peripheral blood. J is TRBJ1-1 and V is TRBV19, with D uncertain. The CDR3 loop is CASSKARIMNTEAFF. The CDR3 DNA reads TGTGCCAGTAGTAAAGCCCGAATTATGAACACTGAAGCTTTCTTT.